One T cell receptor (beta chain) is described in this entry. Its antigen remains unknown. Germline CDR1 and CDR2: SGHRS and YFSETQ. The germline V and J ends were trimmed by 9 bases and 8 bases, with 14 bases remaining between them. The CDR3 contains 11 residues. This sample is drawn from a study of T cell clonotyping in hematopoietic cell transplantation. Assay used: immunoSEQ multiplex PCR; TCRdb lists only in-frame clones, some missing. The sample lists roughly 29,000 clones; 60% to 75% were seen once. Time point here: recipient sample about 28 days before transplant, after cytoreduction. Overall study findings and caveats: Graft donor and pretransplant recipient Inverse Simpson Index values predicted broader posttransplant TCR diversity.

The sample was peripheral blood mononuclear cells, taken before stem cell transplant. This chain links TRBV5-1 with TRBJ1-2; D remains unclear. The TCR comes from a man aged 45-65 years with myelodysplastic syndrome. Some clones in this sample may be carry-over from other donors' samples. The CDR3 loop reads CAISEEFGYTF. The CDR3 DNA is TGCGCCATCTCAGAGGAGTTCGGCTACACCTTC.